The 13 T cell receptor beta chains in this list originate from one sample, sequenced in a study of molecular identifiers for immune sequencing clone quantification (dated by TCRdb to about 2018). Receptor libraries were prepared by PCR. The data were produced on an Illumina HiSeq 4000. TCRdb handled the public reads itself, with Q25 trimming in fastp and clone calling in MiXCR, and kept productive beta chains. Entries that share a CDR3 protein sequence are merged under the most common genes and DNA. This sample gives around 89,000 distinct CDR3 sequences in total; 19% of them show up just once. The top ten constitute about 0.85% of the sample. Sequencing used naive CD8+ T cells from blood, with Jurkat cell RNA spiked in. According to the study, the label for this sample's cell subset or site signals: FACS-sorted CD8+CD4-CCR7+CD45RA+ naive T cells. All receptors derive from a human donor in good health. Some libraries in this study had Jurkat cell RNA spiked in.

This clonotype was counted ten times or more. The chain's CDR3 is CASSQDDRLGRSSYEQYF. CDR3 bases: TGTGCCAGCAGCCAAGATGATCGCCTAGGCAGGAGCTCCTACGAGCAGTACTTC. This sequence joins TRBV14 and TRBJ2-7; no reliable D call. Germline CDR1 SGHDN, CDR2 FVKESK. The CDR3 totals 18 residues. The V end lost 0 bases, the J end lost 0 bases, and 18 bases lay between the germline ends.

Ten or more counts support this clonotype. V is TRBV20-1 and J is TRBJ1-4; 8 bases are a match to TRBD1. The CDR3 has 11 amino acids. Losses at the gene ends were 2 bases for V and 13 bases for J; bases not matched to a gene: 3. CDR1 is DFQATT, CDR2 SNEGSKA, per germline (reference sequence). The CDR3 loop is CSARSTGGLFF. The CDR3 nucleotides read TGCAGTGCTAGATCCACAGGGGGACTGTTTTTT.

This clonotype was counted many times. The V and J genes are TRBV20-1 and TRBJ1-1; D is undetermined. Trimming cost V 1 base and J 7 bases, with 10 bases left between them. The CDR3 runs 12 residues. CDR1 is DFQATT and CDR2 is SNEGSKA in the germline V gene (reference sequence). CDR3 bases: TGCAGTGCTAGAGTCCTACCTAATGAAGCTTTCTTT. Translating it yields CSARVLPNEAFF.

This clonotype was seen repeatedly, ten times or more. The chain combines TRBV4-3 with TRBJ1-2, with 11 nucleotides matching TRBD1. The CDR3 covers 18 residues. J was trimmed by 4 bases and V by 0 bases; bases with no gene match: 10. Germline CDR1 LGHNA, CDR2 YSLEER. The CDR3 DNA follows: TGCGCCAGCAGCCAAGATCTAGGACAGGGGGCGACTAGCTATGGCTACACCTTC. It yields the protein CASSQDLGQGATSYGYTF.

This clonotype was seen ten or more times. This chain joins TRBV7-2 and TRBJ1-4; TRBD1 might be the D (6 bases). There are 14 residues in the CDR3. Looked up from germline, CDR1 is SGHTA and CDR2 is FQGNSA. V lost 3 bases and J 7 bases, leaving 12 bases between the germline ends. The CDR3 region is CASSFFPGAEKLFF. CDR3 nucleotides: TGTGCCAGCAGCTTTTTCCCAGGGGCTGAAAAACTGTTTTTT.

The chain recombines TRBV19 with TRBJ2-1; 7 bases fit TRBD1. CDR3 length: 14 amino acids. After removal of 5 bases from V and 9 bases from J, the junction contained 10 bases not matched to a gene. From germline, CDR1 is LNHDA and CDR2 SQIVND (reference sequence). This CDR3 reads CASSEGADLFEQFF. DNA of the CDR3: TGTGCCAGTAGTGAGGGGGCCGACCTCTTTGAGCAGTTCTTC.

This clonotype was detected ten times or more. V is TRBV7-2 and J is TRBJ2-3, with 9 bases fitting TRBD2. The CDR3 spans 16 residues. The junction had 4 bases not matched to a gene; V was cut back by 3 bases and J by 0 bases. Germline V gene lookup returns CDR1 SGHTA and CDR2 FQGNSA. This CDR3 is CASSFPAGGSTDTQYF. In DNA, the CDR3 is TGTGCCAGCAGCTTTCCGGCGGGAGGGAGCACAGATACGCAGTATTTT.

A note on this clonotype: A much more abundant neighbour one base away suggests this may be a read error. The gene calls are TRBV4-3 and TRBJ2-1; tentatively, D is TRBD1 (6 bases). From germline, CDR1 is LGHNA and CDR2 YSLEER. The CDR3 has 16 amino acids. V lost 0 bases, J lost 5 bases, and 14 bases lay in between. The CDR3 protein is CASSQDPQGSDNEQFF. For the CDR3, the DNA is TGCGCCAGCAGCCAAGATCCCCAGGGGTCGGACAATGAGCAGTTCTTC.

This clonotype was picked up many times. J is TRBJ1-5 and V is TRBV6-1; TRBD1 aligns across 10 bases. V was clipped by 1 base and J by 5 bases; unmatched bases: 8. This CDR3 has 17 residues. Germline values: CDR1 MNHNS, CDR2 SASEGT. The CDR3 DNA is TGTGCCAGCAGTGAAGAAATTGGAGACAGGGGGCATCAGCCCCAGCATTTT. This encodes CASSEEIGDRGHQPQHF.

This clonotype was counted ten times or more. The chain is built from TRBV27 and TRBJ2-3; no clear D gene. V lost 1 base and J 0 bases, leaving 5 bases between the germline ends. Looked up from germline, CDR1 is MNHEY and CDR2 is SMNVEV (reference sequence). This CDR3 region has 14 residues. CDR3 region: CASSLFYSTDTQYF. The CDR3 DNA sequence: TGTGCCAGCAGTTTATTTTATAGCACAGATACGCAGTATTTT.

This clonotype was recorded at least ten times. J is TRBJ1-1 and V is TRBV19; a weak D match, TRBD1 (6 bases). Germline V gene sequence: CDR1 LNHDA, CDR2 SQIVND (reference sequence). The CDR3 spans 13 residues. V lost 3 bases to trimming and J lost 7 bases, with 12 bases between them. The DNA for the CDR3 is TGTGCCAGTAGTATTGGGGGGCTCGGTGAAGCTTTCTTT. It yields the protein CASSIGGLGEAFF.

The CDR3 DNA sequence: TGTGCCAGCAGCTTGGCCGTGGGGCAAGCTGGAAACACCATATATTTT. It yields the protein CASSLAVGQAGNTIYF. The rearrangement uses TRBV7-9 and TRBJ1-3, with D maybe TRBD1 (5 bases). This CDR3 is 16 amino acids long. Germline V gene lookup returns CDR1 SEHNR and CDR2 FQNEAQ (reference sequence). Between the trimmed V and J ends, which lost 3 bases and 2 bases, there was a span of 14 bases. Drawing the rest from reference TRBV7-9 and TRBJ1-3, the complete variable domain is DTGVSQNPRHKITKRGQNVTFRCDPISEHNRLYWYRQTLGQGPEFLTYFQNEAQLEKSRLLSDRFSAERPKGSFSTLEIQRTEQGDSAMYLCASSLAVGQAGNTIYFGEGSWLTVV.

This clonotype was picked up many times. This chain connects TRBV5-6 to TRBJ2-2; TRBD2 agrees at 8 bases. The CDR3 runs to 16 residues. Trimming took 1 base from V and 4 from J; bases not matched to a gene: 6. Germline V gene lookup returns CDR1 SGHDT and CDR2 YYEEEE. The CDR3 loop reads CASSLWERGRTGELFF. For the CDR3, the DNA is TGTGCCAGCAGCTTGTGGGAGCGGGGGCGCACCGGGGAGCTGTTTTTT. The whole variable domain, filled in from reference TRBV5-6 and TRBJ2-2, reads DAGVTQSPTHLIKTRGQQVTLRCSPKSGHDTVSWYQQALGQGPQFIFQYYEEEERQRGNFPDRFSGHQFPNYSSELNVNALLLGDSALYLCASSLWERGRTGELFFGEGSRLTVL.